These 4 T cell receptor beta chains were sequenced from one sample in a study of blood T cell repertoires in COVID-19. Produced via immunoSEQ multiplex PCR; TCRdb's table is partial and in-frame only. The sample consists of fewer than 300,000 clones, about 88% of them appearing once. The sample consisted of peripheral blood. These receptor sequences come from a man aged 60 to 75 who had recovered from COVID-19.

This clone was seen a few times. This chain joins TRBV18 and TRBJ1-6; a weak D match, TRBD1 (5 bases). Looked up from germline, CDR1 is KGHSH and CDR2 is LQKENI. V was shortened by 3 bases and J by 7 bases, with 7 bases between the two germline ends. The CDR3 sequence is 13 residues long. This CDR3 reads CASSPGQNSPLHF. The CDR3 DNA sequence: TGTGCCAGCTCACCCGGACAAAATTCACCCCTCCACTTT.

This clone was recorded only once. The chain carries TRBV14 and TRBJ2-3, with D possibly matching TRBD2 (6 bases). Germline CDR1 SGHDN, CDR2 FVKESK. The CDR3 length is 14 residues. Trimming removed 4 bases from V and 0 bases from J, with 8 bases in between. The CDR3 DNA follows: TGTGCCAGCAGCCGGGGGGTTAGCACAGATACGCAGTATTTT. The encoded protein is CASSRGVSTDTQYF.

This rearrangement joins TRBV6-4 to TRBJ1-5, with D maybe TRBD1 (5 bases). Germline V CDR1 and CDR2: MRHNA, SNTAGT. CDR3 length: 12 amino acids. V lost 8 bases to trimming and J lost 2 bases, with 7 bases between them. The DNA of the CDR3 is TGTGCCAGCGAAGGGGGCAATCAGCCCCAGCATTTT. Protein sequence: CASEGGNQPQHF.

The chain is built from TRBV4-2 and TRBJ2-2; 7 bases are shared with TRBD1. Germline V gene sequence: CDR1 LGHNA, CDR2 YNFKEQ. V was clipped by 4 bases and J by 6 bases; unmatched bases: 2. The CDR3 runs to 13 residues. The CDR3 region is CASSRDRAGELFF. The CDR3 DNA is TGTGCCAGCAGCCGTGACAGGGCCGGGGAGCTGTTTTTT.